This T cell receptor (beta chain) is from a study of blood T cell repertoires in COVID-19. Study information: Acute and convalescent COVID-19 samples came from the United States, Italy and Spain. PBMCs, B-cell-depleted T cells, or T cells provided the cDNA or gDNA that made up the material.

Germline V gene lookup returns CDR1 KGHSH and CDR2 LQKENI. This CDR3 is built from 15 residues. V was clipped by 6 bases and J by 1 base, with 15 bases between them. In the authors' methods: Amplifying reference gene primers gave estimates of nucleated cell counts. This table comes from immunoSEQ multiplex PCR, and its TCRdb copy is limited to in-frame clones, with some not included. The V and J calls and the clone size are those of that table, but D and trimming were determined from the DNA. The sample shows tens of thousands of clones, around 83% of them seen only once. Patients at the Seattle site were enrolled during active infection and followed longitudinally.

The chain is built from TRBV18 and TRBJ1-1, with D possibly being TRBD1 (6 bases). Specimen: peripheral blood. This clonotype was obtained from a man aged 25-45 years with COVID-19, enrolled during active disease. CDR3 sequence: CASSRSGVENTEAFF. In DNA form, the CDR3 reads TGTGCCAGCTCCCGGTCAGGGGTGGAGAACACTGAAGCTTTCTTT.